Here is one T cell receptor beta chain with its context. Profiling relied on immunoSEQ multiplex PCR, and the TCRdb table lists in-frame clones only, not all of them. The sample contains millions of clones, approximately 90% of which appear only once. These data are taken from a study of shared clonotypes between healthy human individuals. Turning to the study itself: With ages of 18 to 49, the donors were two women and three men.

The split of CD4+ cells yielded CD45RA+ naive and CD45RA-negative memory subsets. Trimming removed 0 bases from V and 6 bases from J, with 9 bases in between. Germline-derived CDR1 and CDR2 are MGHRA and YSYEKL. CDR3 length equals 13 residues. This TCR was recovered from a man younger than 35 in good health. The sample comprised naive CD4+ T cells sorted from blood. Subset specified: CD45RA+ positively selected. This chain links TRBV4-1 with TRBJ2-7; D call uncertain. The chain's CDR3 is CASSQDPHAEQYF. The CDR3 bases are TGCGCCAGCAGCCAAGATCCCCATGCCGAGCAGTACTTC.